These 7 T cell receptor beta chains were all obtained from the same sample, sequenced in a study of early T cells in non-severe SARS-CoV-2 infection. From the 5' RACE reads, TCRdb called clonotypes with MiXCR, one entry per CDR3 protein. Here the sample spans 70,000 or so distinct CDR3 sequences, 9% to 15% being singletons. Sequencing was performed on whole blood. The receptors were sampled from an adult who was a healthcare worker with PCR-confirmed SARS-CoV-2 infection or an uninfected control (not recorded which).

CDR3 residues: CSARQGASIQYF. The CDR3 DNA sequence: TGCAGTGCTAGACAGGGGGCGAGCATTCAGTACTTC. This chain uses TRBV20-1 with TRBJ2-4; 8 nucleotides agree with TRBD1. V trimming: 2 bases; J trimming: 9 bases; junction bases outside the gene matches: 3. Germline V gives CDR1 DFQATT, CDR2 SNEGSKA (reference sequence). This CDR3 region has 12 residues.

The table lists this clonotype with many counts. The DNA of the CDR3 is TGCAGTGCTAGAGATTCGGGGTTCTCCTACGAGCAGTACTTC. Amino acid sequence: CSARDSGFSYEQYF. This chain uses TRBV20-1 with TRBJ2-7; a weak D match, TRBD2 (5 bases). This CDR3 region has 14 residues. V was shortened by 0 bases and J by 0 bases, with 9 bases between the two germline ends. Germline assignment: CDR1 DFQATT and CDR2 SNEGSKA (reference sequence).

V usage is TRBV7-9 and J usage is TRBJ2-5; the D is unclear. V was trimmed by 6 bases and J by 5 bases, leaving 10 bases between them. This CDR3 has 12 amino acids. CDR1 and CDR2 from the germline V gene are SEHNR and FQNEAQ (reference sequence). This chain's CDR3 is CASRLSGETQYF. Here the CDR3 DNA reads TGTGCCAGCAGGCTGAGTGGTGAGACCCAGTACTTC.

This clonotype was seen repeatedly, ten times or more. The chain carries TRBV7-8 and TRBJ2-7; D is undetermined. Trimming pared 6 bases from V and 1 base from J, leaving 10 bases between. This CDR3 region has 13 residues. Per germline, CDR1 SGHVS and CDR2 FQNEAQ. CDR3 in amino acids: CASSSPLSYEQYF. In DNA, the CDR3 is TGTGCCAGCAGTTCTCCATTGTCCTACGAGCAGTACTTC.

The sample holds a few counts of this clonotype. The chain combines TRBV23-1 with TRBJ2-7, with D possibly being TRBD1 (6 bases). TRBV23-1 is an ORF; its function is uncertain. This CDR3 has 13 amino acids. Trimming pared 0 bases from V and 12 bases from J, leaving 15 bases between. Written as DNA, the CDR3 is TGCGCCAGCAGTCAATCGAGGGGGATTACGGGGTACTTC. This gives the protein CASSQSRGITGYF.

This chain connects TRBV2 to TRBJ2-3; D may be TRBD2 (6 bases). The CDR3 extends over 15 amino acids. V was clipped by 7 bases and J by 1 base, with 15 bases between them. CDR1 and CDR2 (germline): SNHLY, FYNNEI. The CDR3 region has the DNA TGTGCCAGCAACCGCAGGTCGGGGGGCACAGATACGCAGTATTTT. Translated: CASNRRSGGTDTQYF.

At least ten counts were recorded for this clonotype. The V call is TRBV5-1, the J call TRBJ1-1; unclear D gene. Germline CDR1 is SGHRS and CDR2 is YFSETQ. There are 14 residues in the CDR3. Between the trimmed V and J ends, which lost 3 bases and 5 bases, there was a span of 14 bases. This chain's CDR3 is CASSWKDGQTEAFF. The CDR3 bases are TGCGCCAGCAGCTGGAAGGACGGCCAGACTGAAGCTTTCTTT.